This T cell receptor (beta chain) was recovered during a study of beta chain features in type 1 diabetes. Study results and caveats: Cells carrying high TCR expression could end up over-represented when cDNA is sequenced. Shortening that was moderate but significant affected the TCRB CDR3s of Type 1 diabetes patients in all four CD4+ subsets.

Since all of the isolated RNA was reverse transcribed, expressed TCRB transcripts were what got sequenced. Assay: immunoSEQ multiplex PCR; the TCRdb copy retains only in-frame clones and omits some. The repertoire holds about 700,000 clones, with under 15% as singletons. V lost 2 bases and J lost 0, with 7 bases in between. CDR1 is KGHSH and CDR2 is LQKENI in the germline V gene. The CDR3 has 14 residues. This clone showed up just a few times. What it binds is not known. The sample was naive CD4+ T cells from blood. The sequence was obtained from a young man with type 1 diabetes. The rearrangement joins TRBV18 to TRBJ1-1; no clear D gene. The CDR3 sequence is CASSPSRMNTEAFF. For the CDR3, the DNA is TGTGCCAGCTCACCAAGCAGAATGAACACTGAAGCTTTCTTT. Together with reference TRBV18 and TRBJ1-1, the CDR3 gives the full variable domain: NAGVMQNPRHLVRRRGQEARLRCSPMKGHSHVYWYRQLPEEGLKFMVYLQKENIIDESGMPKERFSAEFPKEGPSILRIQQVVRGDSAAYFCASSPSRMNTEAFFGQGTRLTVV.